These T cell receptor beta chains were read from a single sample in a study of shared clonotypes between healthy human individuals. Using immunoSEQ multiplex PCR, the repertoire was profiled, and TCRdb retains in-frame clones only, with some absent. Altogether about 2.1 million clones are present, around 93% being singletons, with the ten largest covering roughly 1.7%. The specimen was naive CD8+ T cells from PBMCs. All receptors derive from a man aged 18 to 30 in good health. Some clones in this sample may be carry-over from other donors' samples. CDR3s include the opening cysteine and the closing phenylalanine or tryptophan. The order of the fields is CDR3 protein, CDR3 DNA, V gene, D gene, J gene, clone size. The D gene is left open where the match is weak. Rows give clone size only sometimes, using once, few, many, or a class for an expanded clone.

CDR3aa: CASSHGTDEKETQYF
CDR3nt: TGTGCCAGCAGCCATGGGACTGACGAGAAGGAGACCCAGTACTTC
v_gene: TRBV7-9
d_gene: NA
j_gene: TRBJ2-5
abundance: NA

CDR3aa: CSVEGDTGANYGYTF
CDR3nt: TGCAGCGTTGAAGGCGATACAGGAGCTAACTATGGCTACACCTTC
v_gene: TRBV29-1
d_gene: NA
j_gene: TRBJ1-2
abundance: NA

CDR3aa: CASSPFSTGGAGELFF
CDR3nt: TGCGCCAGCAGCCCCTTTTCCACAGGGGGGGCCGGGGAGCTGTTTTTT
v_gene: TRBV5-1
d_gene: NA
j_gene: TRBJ2-2
abundance: NA

CDR3aa: CASSARLGDLYNEQFF
CDR3nt: TGCGCCAGCAGCGCCCGACTAGGAGATTTGTACAATGAGCAGTTCTTC
v_gene: TRBV4-1
d_gene: NA
j_gene: TRBJ2-1
abundance: once

CDR3aa: CASSHGQLTEAFF
CDR3nt: TGTGCCAGCAGCCACGGACAGCTCACTGAAGCTTTCTTT
v_gene: TRBV27
d_gene: NA
j_gene: TRBJ1-1
abundance: NA

CDR3aa: CASSWYGTGVTGELFF
CDR3nt: TGTGCCAGCAGTTGGTACGGGACAGGGGTAACCGGGGAGCTGTTTTTT
v_gene: TRBV27
d_gene: TRBD1
j_gene: TRBJ2-2
abundance: NA

CDR3aa: CASSNGVLMNTEAFF
CDR3nt: TGTGCCAGTAGTAATGGCGTGCTCATGAACACTGAAGCTTTCTTT
v_gene: TRBV19
d_gene: NA
j_gene: TRBJ1-1
abundance: NA

CDR3aa: CASSVGDPLSEQFF
CDR3nt: TGTGCCAGCAGCGTAGGGGATCCTCTTAGTGAGCAGTTCTTC
v_gene: TRBV9
d_gene: NA
j_gene: TRBJ2-1
abundance: NA

CDR3aa: CAARYEQYF
CDR3nt: TGTGCCGCCCGCTACGAGCAGTACTTC
v_gene: TRBV15
d_gene: NA
j_gene: TRBJ2-7
abundance: NA

CDR3aa: CASSPVGDSYEQYF
CDR3nt: TGTGCCAGCTCACCGGTTGGAGATTCCTACGAGCAGTACTTC
v_gene: TRBV18
d_gene: NA
j_gene: TRBJ2-7
abundance: NA

CDR3aa: CATAGEGRIISF
CDR3nt: TGTGCCACAGCGGGTGAGGGCAGGATCATCTCCTTC
v_gene: TRBV10-3
d_gene: NA
j_gene: TRBJ2-7
abundance: NA

CDR3aa: CASSMWQVSEQFF
CDR3nt: TGTGCCAGTAGTATGTGGCAAGTCAGCGAGCAGTTCTTC
v_gene: TRBV19
d_gene: NA
j_gene: TRBJ2-1
abundance: NA

CDR3aa: CASSPLEAFF
CDR3nt: TGTGCCAGCAGCCCTCTTGAAGCTTTCTTT
v_gene: TRBV7-9
d_gene: NA
j_gene: TRBJ1-1
abundance: few

CDR3aa: CASTDRVGNEQFF
CDR3nt: TGTGCCAGCACGGACAGGGTAGGAAATGAGCAGTTCTTC
v_gene: TRBV9
d_gene: TRBD1
j_gene: TRBJ2-1
abundance: NA

CDR3aa: CASSWDAGTSSYEQYF
CDR3nt: TGCGCCAGCAGCTGGGACGCCGGGACTAGCTCCTACGAGCAGTACTTC
v_gene: TRBV5-1
d_gene: TRBD2
j_gene: TRBJ2-7
abundance: NA

CDR3aa: CASSPLDRPDTQYF
CDR3nt: TGTGCCAGCAGTCCCTTGGACCGCCCCGATACGCAGTATTTT
v_gene: TRBV27
d_gene: NA
j_gene: TRBJ2-3
abundance: NA

CDR3aa: CASSGYELAKNIQYF
CDR3nt: TGTGCCAGCAGTGGGTATGAGCTAGCCAAAAACATTCAGTACTTC
v_gene: TRBV2
d_gene: NA
j_gene: TRBJ2-4
abundance: NA

CDR3aa: CASRPPRVATEAFF
CDR3nt: TGTGCCAGCAGACCCCCCCGGGTTGCCACTGAAGCTTTCTTT
v_gene: TRBV27
d_gene: NA
j_gene: TRBJ1-1
abundance: NA

CDR3aa: CASSPSGGPSSLYEQYF
CDR3nt: TGTGCCAGTAGTCCATCGGGGGGTCCCTCTAGCCTCTACGAGCAGTACTTC
v_gene: TRBV19
d_gene: TRBD2
j_gene: TRBJ2-7
abundance: NA

CDR3aa: CASSFGTGAGNTIYF
CDR3nt: TGTGCCAGCAGTTTCGGGACAGGGGCCGGAAACACCATATATTTT
v_gene: TRBV28
d_gene: TRBD1
j_gene: TRBJ1-3
abundance: NA

CDR3aa: CASYSGRVAYNEQFF
CDR3nt: TGTGCCAGCTATTCCGGGAGGGTTGCCTACAATGAGCAGTTCTTC
v_gene: TRBV27
d_gene: TRBD2
j_gene: TRBJ2-1
abundance: NA

CDR3aa: CASSLETSGKQFF
CDR3nt: TGTGCCAGCAGCTTAGAAACGTCCGGCAAGCAGTTCTTC
v_gene: TRBV7-9
d_gene: NA
j_gene: TRBJ2-1
abundance: NA

CDR3aa: CASGPDPLTGTSGERIYEQYF
CDR3nt: TGTGCTAGTGGCCCTGACCCCCTGACGGGGACTAGCGGGGAGAGAATCTACGAGCAGTACTTC
v_gene: TRBV12-5
d_gene: TRBD2
j_gene: TRBJ2-7
abundance: NA

CDR3aa: CASSATKNTEAFF
CDR3nt: TGTGCCAGTAGTGCAACTAAGAACACTGAAGCTTTCTTT
v_gene: TRBV19
d_gene: NA
j_gene: TRBJ1-1
abundance: NA

CDR3aa: CASSVGQGSNQPQHF
CDR3nt: TGTGCCAGCAGCGTAGGACAGGGGAGCAATCAGCCCCAGCATTTT
v_gene: TRBV9
d_gene: TRBD1
j_gene: TRBJ1-5
abundance: NA

CDR3aa: CASTQWTGGNTEAFF
CDR3nt: TGTGCCAGCACCCAATGGACAGGGGGCAACACTGAAGCTTTCTTT
v_gene: TRBV6-4
d_gene: TRBD1
j_gene: TRBJ1-1
abundance: NA

CDR3aa: CASSFRQGAHNEQFF
CDR3nt: TGTGCCAGCAGCTTCAGACAGGGGGCGCACAATGAGCAGTTCTTC
v_gene: TRBV7-2
d_gene: TRBD1
j_gene: TRBJ2-1
abundance: NA

CDR3aa: CASSQGAQRQGPTYEQYF
CDR3nt: TGCGCCAGCAGCCAAGGCGCGCAGAGGCAGGGTCCAACCTACGAGCAGTACTTC
v_gene: TRBV4-1
d_gene: NA
j_gene: TRBJ2-7
abundance: NA

CDR3aa: CASSPADGGIRGEQYF
CDR3nt: TGCGCCAGCAGCCCGGCGGACGGAGGCATTCGTGGCGAGCAGTACTTC
v_gene: TRBV4-1
d_gene: NA
j_gene: TRBJ2-7
abundance: NA

CDR3aa: CARTASEQFF
CDR3nt: TGTGCCAGGACCGCTTCGGAGCAGTTCTTC
v_gene: TRBV21-1
d_gene: NA
j_gene: TRBJ2-1
abundance: NA

CDR3aa: CASGPGQGRFYGYTF
CDR3nt: TGTGCCAGCGGTCCGGGACAGGGACGTTTCTATGGCTACACCTTC
v_gene: TRBV27
d_gene: TRBD1
j_gene: TRBJ1-2
abundance: NA

CDR3aa: CASSVAGGPMETQYF
CDR3nt: TGTGCCAGCAGCGTAGCGGGAGGGCCCATGGAGACCCAGTACTTC
v_gene: TRBV9
d_gene: TRBD2
j_gene: TRBJ2-5
abundance: NA

CDR3aa: CASSHGLAGRPYNEQFF
CDR3nt: TGTGCCAGCAGCCATGGACTAGCGGGACGGCCCTACAATGAGCAGTTCTTC
v_gene: TRBV27
d_gene: TRBD2
j_gene: TRBJ2-1
abundance: NA

CDR3aa: CASSDGTSKTQYF
CDR3nt: TGTGCCAGCAGTGACGGGACTTCGAAGACCCAGTACTTC
v_gene: TRBV6-6
d_gene: NA
j_gene: TRBJ2-5
abundance: NA

CDR3aa: CASRDFSYNEQFF
CDR3nt: TGTGCCAGCAGGGACTTTTCCTACAATGAGCAGTTCTTC
v_gene: TRBV27
d_gene: NA
j_gene: TRBJ2-1
abundance: NA

CDR3aa: CASSHGTSGPPTQYF
CDR3nt: TGTGCCAGCAGCCATGGGACTAGCGGTCCTCCGACGCAGTATTTT
v_gene: TRBV4-2
d_gene: TRBD2
j_gene: TRBJ2-3
abundance: NA

CDR3aa: CSVEGATASGANVLTF
CDR3nt: TGCAGCGTTGAAGGGGCGACAGCCTCTGGGGCCAACGTCCTGACTTTC
v_gene: TRBV29-1
d_gene: NA
j_gene: TRBJ2-6
abundance: once

CDR3aa: CASRAADRSEKLFF
CDR3nt: TGTGCCAGCAGGGCTGCGGACAGGTCCGAAAAACTGTTTTTT
v_gene: TRBV2
d_gene: TRBD1
j_gene: TRBJ1-4
abundance: once

CDR3aa: CASSVGSSYNEQFF
CDR3nt: TGTGCCAGCAGCGTTGGGAGCTCCTACAATGAGCAGTTCTTC
v_gene: TRBV9
d_gene: NA
j_gene: TRBJ2-1
abundance: few

CDR3aa: CASSYGRFYEQYF
CDR3nt: TGTGCCAGCAGCTACGGACGGTTCTACGAGCAGTACTTC
v_gene: TRBV7-2
d_gene: NA
j_gene: TRBJ2-7
abundance: NA

CDR3aa: CAISADQTETQYF
CDR3nt: TGTGCCATCAGTGCCGACCAGACGGAGACCCAGTACTTC
v_gene: TRBV10-3
d_gene: NA
j_gene: TRBJ2-5
abundance: NA

CDR3aa: CASSSGRTDTQYF
CDR3nt: TGTGCCAGCAGCTCCGGACGCACAGATACGCAGTATTTT
v_gene: TRBV7-3
d_gene: NA
j_gene: TRBJ2-3
abundance: NA

CDR3aa: CASRPTSGSRETQYF
CDR3nt: TGTGCCAGTAGACCGACTAGCGGGAGTAGGGAGACCCAGTACTTC
v_gene: TRBV19
d_gene: TRBD2
j_gene: TRBJ2-5
abundance: NA

CDR3aa: CASSPRTDSLPYEQYF
CDR3nt: TGTGCCAGCAGCCCGCGGACAGACTCGCTTCCCTACGAGCAGTACTTC
v_gene: TRBV7-2
d_gene: NA
j_gene: TRBJ2-7
abundance: NA

CDR3aa: CASSESEVNEQYF
CDR3nt: TGCGCCAGCAGTGAGTCAGAAGTAAACGAGCAGTACTTC
v_gene: TRBV10-1
d_gene: NA
j_gene: TRBJ2-7
abundance: NA

CDR3aa: CASSQNRVLQPQHF
CDR3nt: TGCGCCAGCAGCCAAAATAGGGTTCTGCAGCCCCAGCATTTT
v_gene: TRBV4-3
d_gene: NA
j_gene: TRBJ1-5
abundance: NA